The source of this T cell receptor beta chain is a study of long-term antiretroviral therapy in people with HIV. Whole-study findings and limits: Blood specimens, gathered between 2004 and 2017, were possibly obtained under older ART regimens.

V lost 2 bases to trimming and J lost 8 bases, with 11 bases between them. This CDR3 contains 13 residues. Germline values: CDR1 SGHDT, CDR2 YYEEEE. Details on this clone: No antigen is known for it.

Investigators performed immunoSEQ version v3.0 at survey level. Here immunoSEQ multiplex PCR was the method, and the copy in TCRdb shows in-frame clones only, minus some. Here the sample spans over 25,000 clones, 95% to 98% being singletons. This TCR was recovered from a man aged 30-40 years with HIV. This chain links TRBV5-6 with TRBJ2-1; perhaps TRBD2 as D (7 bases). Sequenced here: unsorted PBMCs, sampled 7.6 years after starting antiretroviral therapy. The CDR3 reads CASSLGGGDEQFF. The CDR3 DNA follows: TGTGCCAGCAGCTTAGGGGGGGGTGATGAGCAGTTCTTC.